These T cell receptor beta chains were read from a single sample in a study of patients and donors after allogeneic stem cell transplantation. MiXCR was run by TCRdb on the RT-PCR reads, yielding one entry per CDR3 protein. The sample yields some 230,000 distinct CDR3 sequences, around an eighth seen once. Specimen: blood, either unsorted or a sorted T cell fraction (not recorded which). Receptors originate from a human donor who was either an allogeneic HSCT recipient or a stem cell or donor lymphocyte infusion donor (not recorded which). It is not recorded whose cells these are; they may come from a transplant donor. Each CDR3 is given with its conserved first and last residue. Fields, in order: D gene, clone size, J gene, V gene, CDR3 DNA, CDR3 protein. The D gene is left open where the match is weak. A clone size is listed for some rows: how often the clone was seen (once, few, many), or a class if it is expanded.

>-|few|TRBJ1-5|TRBV30
TGTGCCTTCAATCGGGGGATGAATCAGCCCCAGCATTTT
CAFNRGMNQPQHF
>TRBD2|once|TRBJ2-1|TRBV6-1
TGTGCCAGCAGTGATGAAGGAGCGGGAGGGCCGGTAAGGAATGAGCAGTTCTTC
CASSDEGAGGPVRNEQFF
>-|many|TRBJ2-2|TRBV7-3
TGTGCCAGCAGCTTAAGTCACACCGGGGAGCTGTTTTTT
CASSLSHTGELFF
>TRBD1|many|TRBJ1-1|TRBV2
TGTGCCAGCAGTGAAGTGAGGGACAGGGTTCGAGCTTTCTTT
CASSEVRDRVRAFF
>TRBD1|-|TRBJ1-5|TRBV7-2
TGTGCCAGCAGCGCGGGACAGGGAGTCAATCAGCCCCAGCATTTT
CASSAGQGVNQPQHF
>-|few|TRBJ1-3|TRBV9
TGTGCCAGCAGCGAAATGGGCAGCCGGAGTGGAAACACCATATATTTT
CASSEMGSRSGNTIYF
>-|many|TRBJ1-1|TRBV20-1
TGCAGTGCTAGAGATTTGGGGAACACTGAAGCTTTCTTT
CSARDLGNTEAFF
>TRBD1|few|TRBJ1-1|TRBV2
TGTGCCAGCAGTGGACCGGGACAGGGGAACACTGAAGCTTTCTTT
CASSGPGQGNTEAFF
>TRBD2|many|TRBJ2-3|TRBV29-1
TGCAGCGTACTCGGGACTAGCGGGGGGGCGGTAGGCACAGATACGCAGTATTTT
CSVLGTSGGAVGTDTQYF
>TRBD2|few|TRBJ2-3|TRBV5-1
TGCGCCAGCAGCAGGTCGGTTACTAGCGGCACAGATACGCAGTATTTT
CASSRSVTSGTDTQYF
>-|-|TRBJ1-2|TRBV28
TGTGCCAGCAGTACACGGAAATATGGCTACACCTTC
CASSTRKYGYTF
>-|many|TRBJ2-7|TRBV10-3
TGTGCCATCAGACCCGGGACCACCTCCTACGAGCAGTACTTC
CAIRPGTTSYEQYF
>-|many|TRBJ1-1|TRBV5-1
TGCGCCAGCAGCTTGGGACTGGGAAACACTGAAGCTTTCTTT
CASSLGLGNTEAFF
>-|many|TRBJ2-5|TRBV14
TGTGCCAGCAGCCCAGGGACAGAGACCCAGTACTTC
CASSPGTETQYF
>-|-|TRBJ1-1|TRBV11-3
TGTGCCAGCAGCTTAGAGGGGCGGGGGGAAGCTTTCTTT
CASSLEGRGEAFF
>TRBD1|few|TRBJ2-7|TRBV4-1
TGCGCCAGCAGCCAACCCAACAGGGGAGTATACGAGCAGTACTTC
CASSQPNRGVYEQYF
>-|-|TRBJ2-7|TRBV24-1
TGTGCCACCAGTGAACGTGAAGTCGACGGAACCTACGAGCAGTACTTC
CATSEREVDGTYEQYF
>-|many|TRBJ2-3|TRBV7-2
TGTGCCAGCAGCTTAGAGGGGCTAGGATCAGATACGCAGTATTTT
CASSLEGLGSDTQYF
>TRBD2|few|TRBJ2-5|TRBV29-1
TGCAGCGTTCAAACTAGCGGGGGGCTCCAAGAGACCCAGTACTTC
CSVQTSGGLQETQYF
>-|many|TRBJ1-1|TRBV5-1
TGCGCCAGCAGCTCGACGGGTGGCATGAACACTGAAGCTTTCTTT
CASSSTGGMNTEAFF
>-|many|TRBJ2-5|TRBV29-1
TGCAGCGCAGGCGGCGGGAAACTGTACCAAGAGACCCAGTACTTC
CSAGGGKLYQETQYF
>TRBD1|many|TRBJ1-1|TRBV24-1
TGTGCCACCAGTGTCGGACAGGAGGATCTTGAAGCTTTCTTT
CATSVGQEDLEAFF
>-|-|TRBJ2-7|TRBV19
TGTGCCAGTAGGTATACGGCGACTACCTACGAGCAGTACTTC
CASRYTATTYEQYF
>TRBD1|-|TRBJ1-5|TRBV20-1
TGCAGTGCTAGATGGACAGGGGGCCTGAGCAATCAGCCCCAGCATTTT
CSARWTGGLSNQPQHF
>-|few|TRBJ2-7|TRBV12-3/TRBV12-4
TGTGCCAGCAGTTTGTTTGTATTCGGCAGCTCCTACGAGCAGTACTTC
CASSLFVFGSSYEQYF
>TRBD1|-|TRBJ1-2|TRBV6-1
TGTGCCAGCAGGACAGCGACAGGGATTGACTATGGCTACACCTTC
CASRTATGIDYGYTF
>TRBD1|few|TRBJ1-3|TRBV6-1
TGTGCCAGCAGGAGAGGGACAGACTCTGGAAACACCATATATTTT
CASRRGTDSGNTIYF
>TRBD2|-|TRBJ2-2|TRBV10-2
TGCGCCAGCACTCATTCTAGCGGGAGGAACACCGGGGAGCTGTTTTTT
CASTHSSGRNTGELFF
>-|-|TRBJ1-1|TRBV20-1
TGCAGTGCTGATTTCGGGAAGAACACTGAAGCTTTCTTT
CSADFGKNTEAFF
>TRBD2|-|TRBJ2-7|TRBV20-1
TGCAGTGCTAGAGATTTTAGCGGGGGTACCTACGAGCAGTACTTC
CSARDFSGGTYEQYF
>TRBD1|-|TRBJ2-6|TRBV11-2
TGTGCCAGCAGCTTATCCTCGGACAGGGGAATCGCACGGGCAGGGGCCAACGTCCTGACTTTC
CASSLSSDRGIARAGANVLTF
>-|few|TRBJ1-4|TRBV2
TGTGCCAGCAGTGTCTGGTCTAATGAAAAACTGTTTTTT
CASSVWSNEKLFF
>-|-|TRBJ1-1|TRBV12-3/TRBV12-4
TGTGCCAGCAGTCCAATCGGACAGCCGAACACTGAAGCTTTCTTT
CASSPIGQPNTEAFF
>-|few|TRBJ2-2|TRBV12-3/TRBV12-4
TGTGCCAGCAGTTTGTGGGTCTCCAACACCGGGGAGCTGTTTTTT
CASSLWVSNTGELFF
>TRBD1|-|TRBJ1-4|TRBV12-3/TRBV12-4
TGTGCCAGCAGAATTGACAGGGCCCTGGATGAAAAACTGTTTTTT
CASRIDRALDEKLFF
>-|few|TRBJ1-5|TRBV20-1
TGCAGTGCCCGGCCTGGTCTTAGCAATCAGCCCCAGCATTTT
CSARPGLSNQPQHF
>TRBD1|many|TRBJ2-3|TRBV5-4
TGTGCCAGCACCAAACCGGGACAGGGGATCACAGATACGCAGTATTTT
CASTKPGQGITDTQYF
>-|few|TRBJ2-2|TRBV12-3/TRBV12-4
TGTGCCAGCAGTTTAAGCAGGGAGGCCGGGGAGCTGTTTTTT
CASSLSREAGELFF
>TRBD2|few|TRBJ2-1|TRBV27
TGTGCCAGCAGCCTCATTGGGAGAGGCGGGAGGGGCGGCAATGAGCAGTTCTTC
CASSLIGRGGRGGNEQFF
>-|many|TRBJ1-1|TRBV25-1
TGTGCCAGCACGGCAGGGGTCCAGGGCACTGAAGCTTTCTTT
CASTAGVQGTEAFF
>TRBD2|many|TRBJ2-1|TRBV7-6
TGTGCCAGCACCTACCTAGGGACTAGCGGGAGTTCCTACAATGAGCAGTTCTTC
CASTYLGTSGSSYNEQFF
>TRBD1|few|TRBJ1-5|TRBV20-1
TGCAGTGCTAGAGTTCCGCGGACAGGGAGTTTCGAAGATCAGCCCCAGCATTTT
CSARVPRTGSFEDQPQHF
>TRBD1|-|TRBJ1-1|TRBV7-3
TGTGCCAGCAGCCTAGACAGGGGATCGAGTGAAGCTTTCTTT
CASSLDRGSSEAFF
>-|few|TRBJ2-5|TRBV20-1
TGCAGTGCTAGAGAGAATAGCGAGACCCAGTACTTC
CSARENSETQYF
>-|many|TRBJ2-7|TRBV4-3
TGCGCCAGCAGCCATACCAGAACACTCGGTTACGAGCAGTACTTC
CASSHTRTLGYEQYF
>-|-|TRBJ1-2|TRBV30
TGTGCCTGGAGTGTACGGGGGGGAAGAAACGGCCATGGCTACACCTTC
CAWSVRGGRNGHGYTF
>-|many|TRBJ1-5|TRBV15
TGTGCCACCAGCAGAGGAGGACAGAGTGAGCCCCAGCATTTT
CATSRGGQSEPQHF
>-|few|TRBJ1-6|TRBV7-9
TGTGCCAGCAGCTTACTTCCCCCGAATTCACCCCTCCACTTT
CASSLLPPNSPLHF
>TRBD1|many|TRBJ2-2|TRBV9
TGTGCCAGCTGCTCGGGACAGGGGGCTTCCGGGGAGCTGTTTTTT
CASCSGQGASGELFF
>-|-|TRBJ2-5|TRBV20-1
TGCAGTGCTTCTGAACAAGAGACCCAGTACTTC
CSASEQETQYF
>TRBD1|-|TRBJ1-2|TRBV19
TGTGCCAGTAGCCGGGAGAGACAGGGGGAATATGGCTACACCTTC
CASSRERQGEYGYTF
>-|few|TRBJ2-1|TRBV20-1
TGCAGTGCTACCCCGGCGAAGCGAACCTACAATGAGCAGTTCTTC
CSATPAKRTYNEQFF
>-|few|TRBJ1-2|TRBV20-1
TGCAGTGCTAGAGGGACAGCTCAGGGCTACACCTTC
CSARGTAQGYTF
>-|few|TRBJ2-7|TRBV19
TGTGCCAGTAGTGATCTTGGGGGCTACGAGCAGTACTTC
CASSDLGGYEQYF
>-|-|TRBJ2-4|TRBV5-1
TGCGCCAGCAGCCCCGGAGGGACCAAAAACATTCAGTACTTC
CASSPGGTKNIQYF
>TRBD2|-|TRBJ2-1|TRBV4-2
TGTGCCAGCGAGGCAACTAGCGGACTCTCCTACAATGAGCAGTTCTTC
CASEATSGLSYNEQFF
>-|few|TRBJ2-7|TRBV7-2
TGTGCCAGCAGCTTAGCGGTGCCAACCTTCTCCTACGAGCAGTACTTC
CASSLAVPTFSYEQYF